Following are 10 T cell receptor beta chains from one sample sequenced in a study of shared clonotypes between healthy human individuals. Assay: immunoSEQ multiplex PCR; the TCRdb copy retains only in-frame clones and omits some. The table includes around 700,000 clones, about two thirds detected once. Sequencing was carried out using memory CD4+ T cells sorted from blood. Subset given: CD45RA-negative fraction. The source of these receptors is a young woman in good health.

This clone was picked up many times. The V call is TRBV2, the J call TRBJ2-3; D might be TRBD1 or TRBD2, each matching 5 bases. The CDR3 runs 14 residues. Germline values: CDR1 SNHLY, CDR2 FYNNEI. With 10 bases removed from V and 4 bases from J, the gap between germline ends came to 18 bases. The CDR3 spells CATTRGVAADTQYF. The DNA of the CDR3 is TGTGCCACAACTCGAGGGGTTGCTGCAGATACGCAGTATTTT.

The DNA of the CDR3 is TGTGCCAGCAGTACATCGGGACGGAAGGGCACCGGGGAGCTGTTTTTT. It specifies CASSTSGRKGTGELFF. The genes are TRBV28 and TRBJ2-2; TRBD1 or TRBD2 may be the D gene (5 bases each). The CDR3 is 16 amino acids. V was pared by 5 bases and J by 4 bases, with 17 bases between. Germline V gives CDR1 MDHEN, CDR2 SYDVKM.

This rearrangement joins TRBV29-1 to TRBJ2-7; 10 nucleotides agree with TRBD2. V shed 5 bases and J 3 bases; nucleotides not matched to a gene: 1. CDR3 length: 12 amino acids. Germline values: CDR1 SQVTM, CDR2 ANQGSEA. CDR3 loop: CSVLAGGYEQYF. In DNA, the CDR3 is TGCAGCGTTTTAGCGGGAGGCTACGAGCAGTACTTC.

V usage is TRBV19 and J usage is TRBJ2-7; weak D call: TRBD2 (5 bases). V gave up 1 base and J gave up 0 bases, with 10 bases separating them. Germline assignment: CDR1 LNHDA and CDR2 SQIVND (reference sequence). This CDR3 is built from 15 residues. The CDR3 spells CASSIVSESSYEQYF. The DNA for the CDR3 is TGTGCCAGTAGTATAGTTAGCGAAAGCTCCTACGAGCAGTACTTC.

V usage is TRBV27 and J usage is TRBJ2-3; 9 bases match TRBD2. CDR3 size: 13 residues. V lost 5 bases to trimming and J lost 11 bases; unmatched junction nucleotides: 8. Per the germline V gene, CDR1 is MNHEY and CDR2 is SMNVEV (reference sequence). CDR3: CASSQRIAGEQYF. CDR3 DNA: TGTGCCAGCAGTCAACGAATAGCGGGGGAGCAGTATTTT.

This clone was found a few times. This chain joins TRBV7-8 and TRBJ2-7; D gene unclear. The CDR3 contains 16 residues. Between the trimmed V and J ends, which lost 2 bases and 4 bases, there was a span of 18 bases. Germline-derived CDR1 and CDR2 are SGHVS and FQNEAQ. CDR3 sequence: CASSLRSPLLSYEQYF. The CDR3 DNA is TGTGCCAGCAGCTTACGAAGTCCCCTTCTGAGTTACGAGCAGTACTTC. The whole variable domain, filled in from reference TRBV7-8 and TRBJ2-7, reads GAGVSQSPRYKVAKRGQDVALRCDPISGHVSLFWYQQALGQGPEFLTYFQNEAQLDKSGLPSDRFFAERPEGSVSTLKIQRTQQEDSAVYLCASSLRSPLLSYEQYFGPGTRLTVT.

With regard to this clone: A single base is all that separates this from a far larger clone, so a read error is likely. Different DNA sequences within this sample yield the same CDR3. The V gene is TRBV7-2, the J gene TRBJ1-3; D is possibly TRBD1 (6 bases). In germline, CDR1 is SGHTA, CDR2 FQGNSA. This CDR3 comprises 12 residues. The CDR3 DNA follows: TGTGGTTGGACAGCCTCTGGGAACACCATATATTTT. It encodes CGWTASGNTIYF.

CDR3 loop: CASSGQTNTEAFF. The CDR3 DNA reads TGTGCCAGCAGTGGTCAGACGAACACTGAAGCTTTCTTT. The chain joins TRBV2 to TRBJ1-1; no reliable D call. The V and J ends lost 4 bases and 1 base respectively, with 7 bases between them. Germline-derived CDR1 and CDR2 are SNHLY and FYNNEI. The length of the CDR3 is 13 residues. Together with reference TRBV2 and TRBJ1-1, the CDR3 gives the full variable domain: EPEVTQTPSHQVTQMGQEVILRCVPISNHLYFYWYRQILGQKVEFLVSFYNNEISEKSEIFDDQFSVERPDGSNFTLKIRSTKLEDSAMYFCASSGQTNTEAFFGQGTRLTVV.

The gene calls are TRBV25-1 and TRBJ2-2; 12 nucleotides line up with TRBD2. Unmatched junction bases numbered 7, after V lost 6 bases and J lost 8 bases. CDR1 and CDR2 (germline): MGHDK, SYGVNS. The CDR3 spans 15 residues. The CDR3 DNA follows: TGTGCCAGCAGCCCTAGCGGGAGGGCCTCTGGGGAGCTGTTTTTT. This codes for CASSPSGRASGELFF.

The chain joins TRBV19 to TRBJ2-1, with 9 bases identical to TRBD2. CDR1 is LNHDA and CDR2 is SQIVND in the germline V gene (reference sequence). CDR3 length: 17 residues. J lost 1 base, V lost 5 bases, and 9 bases had no gene match. The CDR3 loop reads CASSPSRSGGSYNEQFF. CDR3 nucleotide sequence: TGTGCCAGTAGTCCAAGCCGTAGCGGGGGATCCTACAATGAGCAGTTCTTC.